This T cell receptor beta chain originates from a study of beta chain features in type 1 diabetes. Study in general: Sorted cells numbering approximately 110,000,000 were examined across all samples.

Purity above 95% was achieved in all sorted populations. Concerning this clone itself: The antigen remains unidentified.

CDR3 size: 16 residues. V trimming: 3 bases; J trimming: 2 bases; junction bases outside the gene matches: 7. Germline V gene lookup returns CDR1 ENHRY and CDR2 SYGVKD. Points from the study as a whole: All four CD4+ subsets from Type 1 diabetes patients carried moderately but significantly shorter TCRB CDR3s. Any PCR bias toward short templates would affect both groups alike.

Every isolated RNA sample was fully reverse transcribed, so sequencing captured expressed TCRB transcripts. Assay: immunoSEQ multiplex PCR; the TCRdb copy retains only in-frame clones and omits some. The top ten clones hold 0.65% of a sample with 110,000 to 150,000 clones, about 9.7% of them seen once. This TCR derives from a woman aged 35 to 49 in good health. The chain combines TRBV10-3 with TRBJ2-1; 7 nucleotides match TRBD2. The specimen was central memory CD4+ T cells from blood. The CDR3 nucleotides are TGTGCCATCAGTGAAGGCGGACTAGGGGCCTACAATGAGCAGTTCTTC. This sequence encodes CAISEGGLGAYNEQFF.